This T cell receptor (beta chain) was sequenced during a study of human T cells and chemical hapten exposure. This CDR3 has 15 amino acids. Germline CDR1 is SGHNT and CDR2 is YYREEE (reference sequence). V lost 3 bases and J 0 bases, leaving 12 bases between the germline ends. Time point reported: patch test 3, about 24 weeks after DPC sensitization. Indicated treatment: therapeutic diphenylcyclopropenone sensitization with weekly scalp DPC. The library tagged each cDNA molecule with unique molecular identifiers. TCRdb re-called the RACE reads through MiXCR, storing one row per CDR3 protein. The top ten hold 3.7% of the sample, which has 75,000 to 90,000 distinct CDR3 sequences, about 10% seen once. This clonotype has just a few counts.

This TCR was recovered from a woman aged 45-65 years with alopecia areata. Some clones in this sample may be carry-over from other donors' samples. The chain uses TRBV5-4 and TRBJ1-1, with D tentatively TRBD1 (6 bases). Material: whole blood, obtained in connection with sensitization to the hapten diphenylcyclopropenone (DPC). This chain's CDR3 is CASSSGALLNTEAFF. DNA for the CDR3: TGTGCCAGCAGCTCGGGGGCGCTCCTGAACACTGAAGCTTTCTTT.